The 4 T cell receptor beta chains reported below all come from one sample, sequenced in a study of vaccination and CD4 T cells after COVID-19. The treatment was: approximately 11-day PBMC culture with coronavirus spike peptide pools or control peptides (ViraFEST assay). For these receptors, no antigen is known. The Oncomine TCR Beta short-read assay was what sequenced the DNA obtained from cultured CD4+ T cells. TCRdb used MiXCR to reprocess the PCR reads, holding one entry per CDR3 protein. The data show over 12,000 distinct CDR3 sequences, approximately 45% seen once. The sequencing sample was made of cultured CD4+ T cells from blood. The receptor set was obtained from a human donor with COVID-19.

This clonotype was counted a few times. The chain combines TRBV25-1 with TRBJ1-2; D may be TRBD1 (5 bases). The V gene's germline CDR1 is MGHDK and CDR2 SYGVNS. Trimming pared 6 bases from V and 7 bases from J, leaving 18 bases between. This CDR3 spans 14 amino acids. The CDR3, as DNA: TGTGCCAGCAGGGGGCAGGGCCCTCTGCGTGGCTACACCTTC. Its translation is CASRGQGPLRGYTF.

A few counts support this clonotype. The genes are TRBV4-3 and TRBJ1-2; TRBD1 aligns across 7 bases. CDR1 and CDR2 from the germline V gene are LGHNA and YSLEER. The V gene end was trimmed by 2 bases and the J gene end by 1 base; junction bases not matched to a gene: 7. The CDR3 contains 16 residues. The CDR3 sequence: CASSQNLQGINYGYTF. The CDR3 DNA sequence: TGCGCCAGCAGCCAAAACCTACAGGGGATTAACTATGGCTACACCTTC.

The chain carries TRBV19 and TRBJ1-2; 10 bases are a match to TRBD1. CDR1 is LNHDA, CDR2 SQIVND, per germline (reference sequence). The V gene end was trimmed by 5 bases and the J gene end by 7 bases; junction bases not matched to a gene: 7. This CDR3 has 14 residues. The CDR3 bases are TGTGCCAGTAGTCCGGGACAGGGGTACGGTGGCTACACCTTC. Translation: CASSPGQGYGGYTF.

This clonotype was seen a handful of times. The chain links TRBV27 to TRBJ1-1; tentative D call: TRBD1 (6 bases). V shed 2 bases and J shed 5 bases, with 12 bases lying between them. This CDR3 is built from 14 residues. CDR1 is MNHEY and CDR2 is SMNVEV in the germline V gene (reference sequence). Written as DNA, the CDR3 is TGTGCCAGCAGTTTACCGGGGGCGCCGACTGAAGCTTTCTTT. The encoded protein is CASSLPGAPTEAFF.